This T cell receptor beta chain was identified during a study of blood T cell repertoires in COVID-19. Sequencing used immunoSEQ multiplex PCR; TCRdb keeps in-frame clones, though not all of them. Of around 290,000 clones in the sample, 88% were seen once. Material: PBMCs or T cells enriched from blood (not recorded which). This receptor was identified in a woman aged 60 to 75 in a cohort exposed to, infected with or recovered from COVID-19 (not recorded which).

CDR3 amino acids: CASSQGQAQYF. The CDR3 coding sequence is TGTGCCAGCAGCCAAGGCCAGGCGCAGTACTTC. This chain joins TRBV6-2 or TRBV6-3 and TRBJ2-7; D not resolved. Trimming removed 6 bases at V and 9 bases at J, with 12 bases between. CDR3 length: 11 amino acids. The germline gives CDR1 MNHEY, CDR2 SVGEGT.